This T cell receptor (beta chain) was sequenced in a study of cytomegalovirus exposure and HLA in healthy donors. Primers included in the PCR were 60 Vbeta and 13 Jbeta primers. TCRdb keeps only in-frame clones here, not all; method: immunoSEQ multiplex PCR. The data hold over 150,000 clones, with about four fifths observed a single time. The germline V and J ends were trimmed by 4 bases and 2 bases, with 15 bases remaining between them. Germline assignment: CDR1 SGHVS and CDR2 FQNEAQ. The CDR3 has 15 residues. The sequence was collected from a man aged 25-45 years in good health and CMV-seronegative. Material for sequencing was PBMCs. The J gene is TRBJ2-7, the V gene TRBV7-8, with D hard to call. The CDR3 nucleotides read TGTGCCAGCAGCTCCCTCCGGCGCGGTGCCTACGAGCAGTACTTC. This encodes CASSSLRRGAYEQYF.